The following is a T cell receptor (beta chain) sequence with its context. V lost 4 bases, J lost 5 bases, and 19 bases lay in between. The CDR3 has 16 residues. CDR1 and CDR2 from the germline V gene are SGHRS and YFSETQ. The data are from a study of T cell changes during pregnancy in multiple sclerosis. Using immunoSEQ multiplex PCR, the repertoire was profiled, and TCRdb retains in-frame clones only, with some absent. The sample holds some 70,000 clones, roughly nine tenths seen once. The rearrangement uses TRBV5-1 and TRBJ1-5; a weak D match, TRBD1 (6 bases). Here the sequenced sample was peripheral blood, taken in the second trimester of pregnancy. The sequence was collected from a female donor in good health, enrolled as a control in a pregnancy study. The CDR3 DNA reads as TGCGCCAGCAGCCCCACGGCTCGGGACACTTATCAGCCCCAGCATTTT. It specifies CASSPTARDTYQPQHF.